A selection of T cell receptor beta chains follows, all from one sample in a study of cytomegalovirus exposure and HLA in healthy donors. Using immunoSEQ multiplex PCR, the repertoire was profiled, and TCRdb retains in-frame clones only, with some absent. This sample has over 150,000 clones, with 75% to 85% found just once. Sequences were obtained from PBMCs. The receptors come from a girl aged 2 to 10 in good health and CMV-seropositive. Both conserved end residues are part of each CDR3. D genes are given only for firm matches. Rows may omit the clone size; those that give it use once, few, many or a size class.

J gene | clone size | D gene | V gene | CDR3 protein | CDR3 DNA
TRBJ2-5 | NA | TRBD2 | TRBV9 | CASSLSGRGGETQYF | TGTGCCAGCAGCCTTAGCGGGAGGGGTGGAGAGACCCAGTACTTC
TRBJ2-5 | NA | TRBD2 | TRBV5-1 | CASSEGLAGVSETQYF | TGCGCCAGCAGCGAAGGACTAGCGGGGGTATCGGAGACCCAGTACTTC
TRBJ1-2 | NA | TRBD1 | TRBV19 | CASRQGSGYTF | TGTGCCAGCAGACAGGGAAGTGGCTACACCTTC
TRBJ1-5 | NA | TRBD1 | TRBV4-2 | CASSRRQGTDGPNSNQPQHF | TGTGCCAGCAGCCGCAGACAGGGGACAGACGGGCCCAATAGCAATCAGCCCCAGCATTTT
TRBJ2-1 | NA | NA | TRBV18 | CASSPSQYNEQFF | TGTGCCAGCTCACCATCCCAATACAATGAGCAGTTCTTC
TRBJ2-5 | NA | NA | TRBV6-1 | CASRAHRGEETQYF | TGTGCCAGCAGGGCCCATAGGGGCGAGGAGACCCAGTACTTC
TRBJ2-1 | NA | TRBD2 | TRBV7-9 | CASSISTSGNNEQFF | TGTGCCAGCAGCATCTCGACTAGCGGAAACAATGAGCAGTTCTTC
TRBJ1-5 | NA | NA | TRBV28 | CASSLLAYQPQHF | TGTGCCAGCAGTTTACTGGCCTATCAGCCCCAGCATTTT
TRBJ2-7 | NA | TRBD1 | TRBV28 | CASRQNQGDSSYEQYF | TGTGCCAGCAGACAAAACCAGGGGGATTCTTCCTACGAGCAGTACTTC
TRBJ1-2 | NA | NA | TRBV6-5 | CASSYSREGYGYTF | TGTGCCAGCAGTTACTCGAGGGAGGGATATGGCTACACCTTC
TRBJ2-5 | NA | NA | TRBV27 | CASSPWEGEGETQYF | TGTGCCAGCAGTCCCTGGGAGGGGGAAGGGGAGACCCAGTACTTC
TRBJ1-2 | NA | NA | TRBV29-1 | CSVDGSTDYGYTF | TGCAGCGTTGATGGTTCTACAGACTATGGCTACACCTTC
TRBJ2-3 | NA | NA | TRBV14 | CASSQDRATDTQYF | TGTGCCAGCAGCCAAGATAGAGCTACAGATACGCAGTATTTT
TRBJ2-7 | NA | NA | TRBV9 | CASSGQDPLAYEQYF | TGTGCCAGCAGCGGACAAGACCCACTCGCCTACGAGCAGTACTTC
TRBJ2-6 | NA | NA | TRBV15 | CATSKSSGQAGANVLTF | TGTGCCACCAGCAAGAGTAGCGGACAAGCTGGGGCCAACGTCCTGACTTTC
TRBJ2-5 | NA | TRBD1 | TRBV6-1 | CASSGVQGFTETQYF | TGTGCCAGCAGTGGGGTACAGGGGTTCACGGAGACCCAGTACTTC
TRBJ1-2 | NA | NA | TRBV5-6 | CASSFPGGVEGYTF | TGTGCCAGCAGCTTCCCCGGGGGAGTAGAGGGCTACACCTTC
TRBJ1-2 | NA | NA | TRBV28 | CASSLTRGDYGYTF | TGTGCCAGCAGTTTAACTCGGGGTGACTATGGCTACACCTTC
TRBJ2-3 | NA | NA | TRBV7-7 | CASSLGGGNTDTQYF | TGTGCTAGCAGCTTAGGCGGCGGAAACACAGATACGCAGTATTTT
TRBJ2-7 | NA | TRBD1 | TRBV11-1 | CASSPGQGYEQYF | TGTGCCAGCAGCCCTGGACAGGGCTACGAGCAGTACTTC
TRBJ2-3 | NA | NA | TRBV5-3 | CARSLVRELGDTQYF | TGTGCCAGAAGCTTGGTACGGGAGCTGGGAGATACGCAGTATTTT
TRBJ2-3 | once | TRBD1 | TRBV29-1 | CSVDRGTGEVDTQYF | TGCAGCGTTGATAGGGGGACAGGGGAAGTAGATACGCAGTATTTT
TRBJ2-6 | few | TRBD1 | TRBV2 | CASRQGSWGANVLTF | TGTGCCAGCAGACAGGGGTCGTGGGGGGCCAACGTCCTGACTTTC
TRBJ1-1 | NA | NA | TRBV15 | CATSRDRGWGTEAFF | TGTGCCACCAGCAGAGACCGGGGGTGGGGCACTGAAGCTTTCTTT
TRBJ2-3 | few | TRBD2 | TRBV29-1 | CSVEIGLEDTQYF | TGCAGCGTTGAGATTGGACTAGAAGATACGCAGTATTTT
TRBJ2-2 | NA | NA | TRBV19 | CASSIGGTPTGELFF | TGTGCCAGTAGTATTGGCGGGACTCCAACCGGGGAGCTGTTTTTT
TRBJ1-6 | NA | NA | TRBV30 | CARSEGLNSPLHF | TGTGCCCGTTCGGAGGGTCTTAATTCACCCCTCCACTTT
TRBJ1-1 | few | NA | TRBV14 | CASSQGGITEAFF | TGTGCCAGCAGCCAAGGGGGCATCACTGAAGCTTTCTTT
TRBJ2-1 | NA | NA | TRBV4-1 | CASSQVQGGGNEQFF | TGCGCCAGCAGCCAAGTGCAGGGAGGGGGCAATGAGCAGTTCTTC
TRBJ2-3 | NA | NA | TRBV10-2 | CASSTISVTQYF | TGCGCCAGCAGTACGATCTCAGTTACGCAGTATTTT
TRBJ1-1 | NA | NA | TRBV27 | CASSLSYPRRGEAFF | TGTGCCAGCAGTTTATCCTATCCAAGGCGGGGGGAAGCTTTCTTT
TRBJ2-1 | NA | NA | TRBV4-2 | CASSHLLATYNEQFF | TGTGCCAGCAGCCACTTACTAGCAACCTACAATGAGCAGTTCTTC
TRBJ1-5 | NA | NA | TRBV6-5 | CASSDRLGNQPQHF | TGTGCCAGCAGCGACAGGCTAGGCAATCAGCCCCAGCATTTT
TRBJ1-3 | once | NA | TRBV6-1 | CASISTADSGNTIYF | TGTGCCAGCATCTCGACAGCCGACTCTGGAAACACCATATATTTT
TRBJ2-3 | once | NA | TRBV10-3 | CAISASRDTDTQYF | TGTGCCATCAGTGCCTCCCGGGACACAGATACGCAGTATTTT
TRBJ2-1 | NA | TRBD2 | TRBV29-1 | CSVDPPGLANNEQFF | TGCAGCGTTGATCCTCCGGGACTAGCGAATAATGAGCAGTTCTTC
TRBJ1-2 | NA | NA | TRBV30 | CAWTQLIQANYGYTF | TGTGCCTGGACACAGCTAATCCAAGCTAACTATGGCTACACCTTC
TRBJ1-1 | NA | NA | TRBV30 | CAWGAPTGNTEAFF | TGTGCCTGGGGCGCTCCTACAGGGAACACTGAAGCTTTCTTT